This T cell receptor beta chain comes out of a study of cytomegalovirus exposure and HLA in healthy donors. General study results and limits: There were fewer than 200 TCR beta chains listed as cytomegalovirus-associated. The study had only CMV serostatus as immune exposure information.

Germline V gene lookup returns CDR1 SGHNT and CDR2 YENEEA. Trimming removed 5 bases at V and 3 bases at J, with 21 bases between. There are 17 residues in the CDR3. As regards this clone: The target antigen is unknown.

The PCR ran on 60 Vbeta and 13 Jbeta primers. This table comes from immunoSEQ multiplex PCR, and its TCRdb copy is limited to in-frame clones, with some not included. This table has some 180,000 clones, 75% to 85% appearing once. This sequence was found in a woman in her sixties or seventies in good health and CMV-seropositive. Sequencing input: PBMCs. The chain has TRBV11-3 and TRBJ2-3; TRBD1 might be the D (6 bases). In DNA form, the CDR3 reads TGTGCCAGCAGCGTTAGCACAGGGAGCGCCCCGACAGATACGCAGTATTTT. Protein product: CASSVSTGSAPTDTQYF.